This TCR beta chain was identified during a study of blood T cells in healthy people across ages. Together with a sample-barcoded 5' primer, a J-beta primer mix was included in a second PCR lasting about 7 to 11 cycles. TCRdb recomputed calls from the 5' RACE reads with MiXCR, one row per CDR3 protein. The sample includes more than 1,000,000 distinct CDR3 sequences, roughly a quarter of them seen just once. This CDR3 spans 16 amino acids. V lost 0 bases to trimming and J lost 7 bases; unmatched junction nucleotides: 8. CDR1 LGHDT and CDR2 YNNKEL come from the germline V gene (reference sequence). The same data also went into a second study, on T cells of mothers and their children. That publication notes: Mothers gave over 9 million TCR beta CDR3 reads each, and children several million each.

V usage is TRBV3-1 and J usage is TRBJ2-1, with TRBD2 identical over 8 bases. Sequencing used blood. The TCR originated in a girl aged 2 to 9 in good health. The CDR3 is CASSQEPAGVGNEQFF. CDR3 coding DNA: TGTGCCAGCAGCCAAGAACCAGCGGGAGTCGGGAATGAGCAGTTCTTC.